This T cell receptor (beta chain) was found in a study of vaccination and CD4 T cells after COVID-19. Whole-study context: The authors used overlapping spike peptides from SARS-CoV-2, HCoV-NL63, HCoV-OC43 and HCoV-229E to stimulate cells.

Described treatment: roughly 10-day PBMC culture with coronavirus spike peptide pools or control peptides (ViraFEST assay). Peptide-pool expansion of antigen-specific T cells preceded TCR sequencing in ViraFEST. Positivity by PCR occurred from March to December 2020, a period that predated US Alpha, Beta and Delta variants. The germline V and J ends were trimmed by 5 bases and 7 bases, with 11 bases remaining between them. The germline V gene has CDR1 SGHTA and CDR2 FQGNSA. The CDR3 has 12 amino acids. This clonotype was picked up a small number of times. Its antigen is not identified. Cultured CD4+ T-cell DNA underwent Oncomine TCR Beta short-read sequencing. After culture, CD4+ T cells served as the source for genomic DNA extraction. Each CDR3 protein is one row after TCRdb ran MiXCR on the PCR reads. The sample includes roughly 7,900 distinct CDR3 sequences, approximately 22% of them seen just once.

This chain connects TRBV7-2 to TRBJ2-5; D is ambiguous. Sequenced input: cultured CD4+ T cells from blood. The receptor was isolated from a human donor with COVID-19. For the CDR3, the DNA is TGTGCCAGCAGCCCCCTTTTGGGGACCCAGTACTTC. Its protein is CASSPLLGTQYF. Looking up the rest from reference TRBV7-2 and TRBJ2-5 gives the full variable domain: GAGVSQSPSNKVTEKGKDVELRCDPISGHTALYWYRQSLGQGLEFLIYFQGNSAPDKSGLPSDRFSAERTGGSVSTLTIQRTQQEDSAVYLCASSPLLGTQYFGPGTRLLVL.